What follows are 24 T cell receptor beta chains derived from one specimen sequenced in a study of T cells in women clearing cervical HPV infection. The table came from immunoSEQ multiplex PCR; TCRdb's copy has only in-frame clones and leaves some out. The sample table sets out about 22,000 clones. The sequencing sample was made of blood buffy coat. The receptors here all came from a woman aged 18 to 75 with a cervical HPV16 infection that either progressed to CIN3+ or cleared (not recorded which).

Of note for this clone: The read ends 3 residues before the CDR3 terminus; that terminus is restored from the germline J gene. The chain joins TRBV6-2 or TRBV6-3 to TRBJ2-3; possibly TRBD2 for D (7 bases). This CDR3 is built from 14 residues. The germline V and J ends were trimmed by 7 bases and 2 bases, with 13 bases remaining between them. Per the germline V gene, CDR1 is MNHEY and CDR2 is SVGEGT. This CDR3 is CASMGGPYTDTQYF. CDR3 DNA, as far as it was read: TGTGCCAGCATGGGGGGGCCTTACACAGATACG.

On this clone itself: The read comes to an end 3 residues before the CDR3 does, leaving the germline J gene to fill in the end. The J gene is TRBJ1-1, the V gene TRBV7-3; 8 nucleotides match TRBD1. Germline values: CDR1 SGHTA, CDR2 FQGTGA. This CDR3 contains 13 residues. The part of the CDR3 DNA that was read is TGTGCCAGCAGCCGTGGACAGGGAGGGGGA. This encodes CASSRGQGGG. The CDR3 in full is CASSRGQGGGAFF.

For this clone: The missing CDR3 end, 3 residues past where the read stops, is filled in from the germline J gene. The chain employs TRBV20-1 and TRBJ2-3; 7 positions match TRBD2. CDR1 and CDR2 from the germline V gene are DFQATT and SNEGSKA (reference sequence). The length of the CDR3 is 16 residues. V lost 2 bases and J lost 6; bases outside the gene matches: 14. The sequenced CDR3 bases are TGCAGTGCTAGACATGCAGGGAGGGCCGGTCAGGATACG. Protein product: CSARHAGRAGQDT. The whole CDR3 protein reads CSARHAGRAGQDTQYF.

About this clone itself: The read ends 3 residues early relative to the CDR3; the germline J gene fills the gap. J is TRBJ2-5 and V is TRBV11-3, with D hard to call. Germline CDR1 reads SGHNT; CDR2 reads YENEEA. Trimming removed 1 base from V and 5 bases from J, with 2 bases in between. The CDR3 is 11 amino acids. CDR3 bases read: TGTGCCAGCAGCTTAGCGGAGACC. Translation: CASSLAET. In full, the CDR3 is CASSLAETQYF.

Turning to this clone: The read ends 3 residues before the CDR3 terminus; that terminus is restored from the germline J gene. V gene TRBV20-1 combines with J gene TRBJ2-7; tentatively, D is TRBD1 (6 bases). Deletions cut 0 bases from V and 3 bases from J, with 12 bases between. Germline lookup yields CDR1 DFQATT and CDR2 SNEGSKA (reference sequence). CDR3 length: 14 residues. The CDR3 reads CSAREMDSHYEQYF. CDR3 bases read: TGCAGTGCTAGAGAGATGGACAGTCACTACGAG.

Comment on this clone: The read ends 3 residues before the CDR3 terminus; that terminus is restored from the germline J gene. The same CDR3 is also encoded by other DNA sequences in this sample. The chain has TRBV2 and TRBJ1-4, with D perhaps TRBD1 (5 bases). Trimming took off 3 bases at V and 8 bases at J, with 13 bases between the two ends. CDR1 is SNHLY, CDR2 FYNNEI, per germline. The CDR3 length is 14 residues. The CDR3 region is CASSDLRVAEKLFF. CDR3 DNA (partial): TGTGCCAGCAGTGATCTCAGGGTGGCCGAAAAA.

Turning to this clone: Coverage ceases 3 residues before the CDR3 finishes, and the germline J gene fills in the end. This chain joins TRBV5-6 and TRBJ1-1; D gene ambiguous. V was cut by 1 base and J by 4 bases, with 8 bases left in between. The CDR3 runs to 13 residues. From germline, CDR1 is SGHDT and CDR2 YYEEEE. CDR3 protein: CASSLLLVTEAFF. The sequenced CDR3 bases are TGTGCCAGCAGCTTGCTACTGGTCACTGAA.

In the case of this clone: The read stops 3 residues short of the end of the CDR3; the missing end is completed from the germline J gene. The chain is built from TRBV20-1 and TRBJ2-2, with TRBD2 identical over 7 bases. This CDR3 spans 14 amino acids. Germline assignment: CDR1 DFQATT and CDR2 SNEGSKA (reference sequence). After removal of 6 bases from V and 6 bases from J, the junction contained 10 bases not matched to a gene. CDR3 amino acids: CSAAAAGVAGELFF. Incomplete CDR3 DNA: TGCAGTGCAGCAGCGGCGGGGGTAGCCGGGGAG.

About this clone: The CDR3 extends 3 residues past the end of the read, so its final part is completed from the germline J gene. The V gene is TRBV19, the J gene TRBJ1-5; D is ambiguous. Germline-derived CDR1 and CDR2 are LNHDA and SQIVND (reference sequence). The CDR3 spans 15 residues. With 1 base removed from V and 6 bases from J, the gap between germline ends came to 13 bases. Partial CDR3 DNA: TGTGCCAGTAGTATAGGTGCGGTATCAGCTCAGCCC. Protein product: CASSIGAVSAQP. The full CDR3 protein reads CASSIGAVSAQPQHF.

The CDR3 loop reads CATLLAGVHSEQFF. Partial CDR3 DNA: TGTGCCACCCTTCTAGCGGGGGTTCATAGTGAG. The chain is built from TRBV7-9 and TRBJ2-1; TRBD2 matches at 10 bases. The sequenced fragment ends 3 residues before the CDR3 boundary, so the rest is inferred from the germline J gene. There are 14 residues in the CDR3. From germline, CDR1 is SEHNR and CDR2 FQNEAQ (reference sequence). The V segment lost 10 bases and the J segment 9 bases; nucleotides outside the gene matches: 12.

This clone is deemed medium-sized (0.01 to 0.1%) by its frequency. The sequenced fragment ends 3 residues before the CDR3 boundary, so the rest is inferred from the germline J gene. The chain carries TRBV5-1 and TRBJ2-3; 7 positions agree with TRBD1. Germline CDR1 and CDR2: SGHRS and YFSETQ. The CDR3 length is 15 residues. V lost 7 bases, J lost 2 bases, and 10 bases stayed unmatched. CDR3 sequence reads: CASARFGQDTDTQYF. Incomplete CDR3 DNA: TGCGCCAGCGCCCGGTTTGGACAGGACACAGATACG.

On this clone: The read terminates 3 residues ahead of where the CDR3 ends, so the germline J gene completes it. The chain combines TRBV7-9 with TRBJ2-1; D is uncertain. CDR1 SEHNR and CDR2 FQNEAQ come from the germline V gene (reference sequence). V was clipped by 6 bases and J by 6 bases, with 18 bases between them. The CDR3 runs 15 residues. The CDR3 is CASSLSGLRVNEQFF. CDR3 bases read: TGTGCCAGCAGTTTGTCGGGTCTGCGTGTCAATGAG. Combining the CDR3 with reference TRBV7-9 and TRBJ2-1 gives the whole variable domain DTGVSQNPRHKITKRGQNVTFRCDPISEHNRLYWYRQTLGQGPEFLTYFQNEAQLEKSRLLSDRFSAERPKGSFSTLEIQRTEQGDSAMYLCASSLSGLRVNEQFFGPGTRLTVL.

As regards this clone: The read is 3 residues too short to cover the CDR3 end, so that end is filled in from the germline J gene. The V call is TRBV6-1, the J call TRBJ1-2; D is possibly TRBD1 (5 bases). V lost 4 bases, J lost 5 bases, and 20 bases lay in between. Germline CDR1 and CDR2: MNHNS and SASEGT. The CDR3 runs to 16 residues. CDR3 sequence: CASSGRPLGEPYGYTF. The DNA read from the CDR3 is TGTGCCAGCAGTGGCCGACCCTTAGGGGAGCCTTATGGC.

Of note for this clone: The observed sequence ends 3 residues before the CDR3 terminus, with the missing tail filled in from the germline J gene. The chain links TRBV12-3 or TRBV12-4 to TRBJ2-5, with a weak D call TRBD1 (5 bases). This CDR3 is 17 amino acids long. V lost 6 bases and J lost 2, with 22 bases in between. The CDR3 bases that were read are TGTGCCAGCAGAAAGGGGTTGGCGGAACACCTTCAAGAGACC. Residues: CASRKGLAEHLQET. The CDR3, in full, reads CASRKGLAEHLQETQYF.

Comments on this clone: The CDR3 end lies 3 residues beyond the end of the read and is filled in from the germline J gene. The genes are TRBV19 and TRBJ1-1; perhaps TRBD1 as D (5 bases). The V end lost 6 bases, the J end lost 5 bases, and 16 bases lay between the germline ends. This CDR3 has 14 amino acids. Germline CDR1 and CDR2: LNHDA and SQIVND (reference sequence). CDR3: CASRINGGKTEAFF. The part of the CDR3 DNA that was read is TGTGCCAGTAGGATTAACGGGGGGAAAACTGAA.

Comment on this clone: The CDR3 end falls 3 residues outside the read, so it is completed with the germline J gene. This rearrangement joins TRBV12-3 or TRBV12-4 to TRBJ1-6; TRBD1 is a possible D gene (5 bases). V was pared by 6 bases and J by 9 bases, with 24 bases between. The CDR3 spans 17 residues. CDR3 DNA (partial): TGTGCCAGCAGCCAACCCCCTCGGCCTACAGGCGCTTCACCC. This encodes CASSQPPRPTGASP. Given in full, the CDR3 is CASSQPPRPTGASPLHF.

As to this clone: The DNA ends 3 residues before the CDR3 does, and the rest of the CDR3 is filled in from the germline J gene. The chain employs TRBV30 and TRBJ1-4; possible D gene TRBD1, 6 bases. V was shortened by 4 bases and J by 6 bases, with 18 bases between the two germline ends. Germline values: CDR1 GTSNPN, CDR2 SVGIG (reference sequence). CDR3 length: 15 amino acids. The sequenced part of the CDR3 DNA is TGTGCCTGGACTCCGGACAGCTTTTCCTATGAAAAA. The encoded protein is CAWTPDSFSYEK. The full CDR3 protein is CAWTPDSFSYEKLFF. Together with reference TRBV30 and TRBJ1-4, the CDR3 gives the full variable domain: SQTIHQWPATLVQPVGSPLSLECTVEGTSNPNLYWYRQAAGRGLQLLFYSVGIGQISSEVPQNLSASRPQDRQFILSSKKLLLSDSGFYLCAWTPDSFSYEKLFFGSGTQLSVL.

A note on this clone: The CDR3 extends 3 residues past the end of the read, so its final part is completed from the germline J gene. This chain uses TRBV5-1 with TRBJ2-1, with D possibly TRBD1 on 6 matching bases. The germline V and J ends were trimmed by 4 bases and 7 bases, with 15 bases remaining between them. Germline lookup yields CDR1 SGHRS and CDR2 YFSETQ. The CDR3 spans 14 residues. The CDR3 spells CASSPYSTGNEQFF. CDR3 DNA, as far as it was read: TGCGCCAGCAGCCCCTACTCAACAGGGAATGAG.

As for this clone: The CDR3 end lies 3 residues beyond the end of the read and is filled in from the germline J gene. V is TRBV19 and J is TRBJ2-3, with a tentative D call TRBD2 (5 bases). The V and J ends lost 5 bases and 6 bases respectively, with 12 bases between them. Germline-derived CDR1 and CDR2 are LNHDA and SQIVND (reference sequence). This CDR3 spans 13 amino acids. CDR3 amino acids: CASSLTGGDTQYF. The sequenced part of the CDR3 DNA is TGTGCCAGTAGTTTGACTGGCGGGGATACG.

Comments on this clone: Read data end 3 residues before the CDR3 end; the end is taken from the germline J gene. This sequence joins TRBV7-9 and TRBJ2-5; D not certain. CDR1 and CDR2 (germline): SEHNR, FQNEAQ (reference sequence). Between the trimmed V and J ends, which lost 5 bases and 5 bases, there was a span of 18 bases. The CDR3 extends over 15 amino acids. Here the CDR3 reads CASSPLRARGETQYF. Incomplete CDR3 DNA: TGTGCCAGCAGCCCCCTTAGGGCCCGTGGGGAGACC. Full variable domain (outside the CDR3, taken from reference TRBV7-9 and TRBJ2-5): DTGVSQNPRHKITKRGQNVTFRCDPISEHNRLYWYRQTLGQGPEFLTYFQNEAQLEKSRLLSDRFSAERPKGSFSTLEIQRTEQGDSAMYLCASSPLRARGETQYFGPGTRLLVL.

Partial CDR3 DNA: TGTGCCAGCAGTTTTGCGGGGGGCGAG. As protein: CASSFAGGE. The CDR3, in full, reads CASSFAGGEQYF. V gene TRBV12-3 or TRBV12-4 combines with J gene TRBJ2-7; 8 bases are a match to TRBD2. The sequenced fragment ends 3 residues before the CDR3 boundary, so the rest is inferred from the germline J gene. The length of the CDR3 is 12 residues. V shed 3 bases, J shed 6 bases, and the junction held 1 base outside the gene matches.

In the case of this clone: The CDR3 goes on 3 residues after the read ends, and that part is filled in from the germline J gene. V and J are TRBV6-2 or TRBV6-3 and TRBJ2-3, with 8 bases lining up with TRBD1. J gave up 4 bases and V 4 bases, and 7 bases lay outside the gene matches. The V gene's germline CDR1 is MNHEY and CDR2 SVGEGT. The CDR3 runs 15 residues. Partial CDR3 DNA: TGTGCCAGCAGTTCCGGGACAGGTGGACCAGATACG. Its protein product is CASSSGTGGPDT. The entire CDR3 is CASSSGTGGPDTQYF.

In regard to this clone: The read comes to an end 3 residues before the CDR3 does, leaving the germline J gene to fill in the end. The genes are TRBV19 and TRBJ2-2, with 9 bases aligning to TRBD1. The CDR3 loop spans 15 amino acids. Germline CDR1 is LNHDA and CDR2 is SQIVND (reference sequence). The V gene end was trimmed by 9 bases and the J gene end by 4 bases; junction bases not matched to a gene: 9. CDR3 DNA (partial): TGTGCCAGCAACACCGGGACAGGGTCCACCGGGGAG. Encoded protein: CASNTGTGSTGE. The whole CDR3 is CASNTGTGSTGELFF.

CDR3: CASRGTGGYEQYF. The part of the CDR3 DNA that was read is TGTGCCAGCAGGGGGACAGGGGGCTACGAG. This rearrangement joins TRBV6-2 or TRBV6-3 to TRBJ2-7; TRBD1 matches 11 bases. The read ends 3 residues before the CDR3 terminus; that terminus is restored from the germline J gene. This CDR3 is 13 amino acids long. Germline-derived CDR1 and CDR2 are MNHEY and SVGEGT. The ends lost 6 bases at V and 3 bases at J; junction bases unmatched: 1.